This T cell receptor (beta chain) was documented in a study of OX40 agonist ivuxolimab in advanced cancers. Describing the broader study: The costimulatory receptor OX40 (CD134) was targeted by ivuxolimab, a fully human IgG2 agonistic monoclonal antibody. Intravenous ivuxolimab was administered to patients every 2 weeks at six dose levels: 0.01, 0.1, 0.3, 1.5, 3 and 10 mg/kg. The point of sequencing TCRbeta in the periphery was to test whether ivuxolimab changed TCR sequence diversity and drove clonal T-cell expansion. Of the approximately 53 patients in dose escalation, around 20 had hepatocellular carcinoma, about 15 had melanoma, 9 had renal cell carcinoma and 9 had head and neck cancer. Prior anti-PD-1, anti-PD-L1 or anti-CTLA-4 therapy was permitted, and checkpoint inhibitors had been received by less than 45% of dose-escalation patients. A male proportion of approximately 83% and a mean age of approximately 61 years, ranging from 23 to 79, were recorded for the dose-escalation cohort. Three dose-escalation patients achieved partial responses, one with hepatocellular carcinoma and two with cutaneous melanoma. The monotherapy dose-escalation portion (N of about 52 patients) of the phase I ivuxolimab trial is reported in the paper.

The trial excluded patients who had a history of autoimmune disease or who were on systemic immunosuppression. Peripheral blood for TCR sequencing was drawn from every dose cohort at baseline, at cycle 4 day 1 and at cycle 7 day 1. Samples were obtained from an open-label, multicenter, first-in-human phase I dose-escalation trial of ivuxolimab. Adults with locally advanced or metastatic head and neck squamous cell, hepatocellular, melanoma or renal cell carcinoma were enrolled in the trial. Before TCR sequencing, CD4+ and CD8+ T cells were separately sorted from peripheral blood. Summary of the overall study and its limitations: Clonal expansion of both CD4+ and CD8+ blood T cells was observed from baseline to week 6 at doses 0.1 to 3.0 mg/kg. After ivuxolimab, expanded clones were on average more numerous among CD8+ T cells than among CD4+ T cells. Partial responders in the 0.1-3.0 mg/kg groups had among the lowest normalized peripheral clonal expansion, especially among CD8+ T cells. Which antigens the clonally expanded peripheral T cells were specific for was not determined. Low levels of normalized T-cell clonal expansion were also shown by some nonresponding patients.

Inclusive of the bounding cysteine and phenylalanine, the CDR3 is 13 residues long. The entry retains the CDR3 DNA only, 39 bases that are in frame from base 1. Trimmed from V: 6 bases; trimmed from J: 8 bases; junction bases lacking a gene match: 9. From the germline V gene, CDR1 is MNHEY and CDR2 is SVGAGI. Genomic DNA was isolated from the sorted cells so that the TCRbeta CDR3 region could be sequenced. TCRbeta CDR3 regions were sequenced using the immunoSEQ Assay. TCRdb's version of the immuneACCESS table is confined to in-frame rearrangements and falls short of the full clone set. An unresolved V gene accounts for under half of the shortfall where checked; the remainder is of unknown origin. For this sample the table gives 65,000 to 85,000 clones, of which 70% to 90% were detected only once. Roughly 2% of the sample rests with the top ten. This clone was detected only once. There is no known antigen for this receptor. No base quality information exists; no much larger clone differs at one position.

Recombination linked TRBV6-5 to TRBJ1-2, with 7 junctional bases fitting TRBD1. The TCR originated in an adult with an advanced solid tumor such as melanoma, head and neck, liver or kidney cancer. The sample here was CD4+ or CD8+ T cells sorted from blood, taken in a trial of the OX40 agonist ivuxolimab. The nucleotides read TGTGCCAGCAGGTTCCGGGACAGAGGAGGCTACACCTTC. It codes for CASRFRDRGGYTF.